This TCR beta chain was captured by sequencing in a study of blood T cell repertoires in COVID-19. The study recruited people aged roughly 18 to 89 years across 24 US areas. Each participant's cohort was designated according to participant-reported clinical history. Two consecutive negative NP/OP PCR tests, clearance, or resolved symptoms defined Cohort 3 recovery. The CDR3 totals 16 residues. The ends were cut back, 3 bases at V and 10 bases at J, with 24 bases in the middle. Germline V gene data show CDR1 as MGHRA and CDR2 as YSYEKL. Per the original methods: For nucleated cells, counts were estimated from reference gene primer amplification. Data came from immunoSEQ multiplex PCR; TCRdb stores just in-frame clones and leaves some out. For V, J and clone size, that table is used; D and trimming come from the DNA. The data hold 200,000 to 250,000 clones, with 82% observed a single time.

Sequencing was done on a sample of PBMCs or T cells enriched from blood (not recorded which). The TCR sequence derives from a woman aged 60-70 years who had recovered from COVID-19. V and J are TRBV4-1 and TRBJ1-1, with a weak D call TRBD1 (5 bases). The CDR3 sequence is CASSQVGRGARERAFF. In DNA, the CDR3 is TGCGCCAGCAGCCAGGTGGGCAGAGGGGCGCGGGAAAGAGCTTTCTTT.